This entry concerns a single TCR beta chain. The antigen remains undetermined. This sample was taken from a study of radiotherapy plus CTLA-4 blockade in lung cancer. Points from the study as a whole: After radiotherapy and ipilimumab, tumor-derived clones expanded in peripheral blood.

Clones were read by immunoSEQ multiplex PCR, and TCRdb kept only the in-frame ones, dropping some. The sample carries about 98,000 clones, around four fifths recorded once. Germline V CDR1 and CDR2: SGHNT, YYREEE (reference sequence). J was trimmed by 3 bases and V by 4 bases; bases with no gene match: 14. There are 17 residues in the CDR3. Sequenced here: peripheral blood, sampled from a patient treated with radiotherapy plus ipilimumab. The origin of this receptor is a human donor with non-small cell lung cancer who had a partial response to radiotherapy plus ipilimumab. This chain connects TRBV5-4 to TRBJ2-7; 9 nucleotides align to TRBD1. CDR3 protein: CASSNGGTTGGIYEQYF. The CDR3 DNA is TGTGCCAGCAGCAACGGGGGCACGACAGGGGGAATCTACGAGCAGTACTTC.